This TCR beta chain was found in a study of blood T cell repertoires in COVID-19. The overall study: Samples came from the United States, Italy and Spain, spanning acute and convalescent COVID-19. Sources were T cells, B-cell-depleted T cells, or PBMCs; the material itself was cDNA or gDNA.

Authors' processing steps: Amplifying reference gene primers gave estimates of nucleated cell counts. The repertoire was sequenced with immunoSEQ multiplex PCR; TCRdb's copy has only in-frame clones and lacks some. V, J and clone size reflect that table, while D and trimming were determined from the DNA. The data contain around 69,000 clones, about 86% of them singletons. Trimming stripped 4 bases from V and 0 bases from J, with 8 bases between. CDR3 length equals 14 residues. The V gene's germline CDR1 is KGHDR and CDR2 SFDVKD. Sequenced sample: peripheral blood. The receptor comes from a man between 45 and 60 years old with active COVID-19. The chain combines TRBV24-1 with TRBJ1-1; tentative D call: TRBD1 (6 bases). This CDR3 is CATSETGMNTEAFF. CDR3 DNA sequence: TGTGCCACCAGTGAGACAGGAATGAACACTGAAGCTTTCTTT.